The present entry profiles one TCR beta chain with its context. The data were taken from a study of blood T cell repertoires in COVID-19. There are 17 residues in the CDR3. Germline V gene data show CDR1 as KGHDR and CDR2 as SFDVKD. Trimming left V 4 bases short and J 3 bases short, with 18 bases between. The authors' processing: Counts of nucleated cells, estimated from reference gene primer amplification, were obtained. Profiling relied on immunoSEQ multiplex PCR, and the TCRdb table lists in-frame clones only, not all of them. V and J calls and clone size come straight from that table; D and trimming were deduced from the DNA. This sample yields 75,000 to 90,000 clones, of which approximately 86% are seen a single time; under 20% belongs to the top ten.

Sequencing used peripheral blood. This clonotype originated in a man aged 80 or over with active or convalescent COVID-19. The chain carries TRBV24-1 and TRBJ1-5, with D unclear. CDR3 nucleotide sequence: TGTGCCACCAGTGACCCTTTAGAGGGAAATATCAATCAGCCCCAGCATTTT. This encodes CATSDPLEGNINQPQHF.